Listed here are 25 T cell receptor beta chains from one sample, sequenced in a study of cytomegalovirus exposure and HLA in healthy donors. Sequencing was performed with immunoSEQ multiplex PCR; in TCRdb, only in-frame clones are kept and a portion is missing. The data hold tens of thousands of clones, with 85% to 95% observed a single time. Material for sequencing was PBMCs. All receptors derive from a man between 18 and 29 years old in good health and CMV-seronegative.

Details on this clone: This specimen includes other DNA sequences encoding the same CDR3. The rearrangement links TRBV5-4 to TRBJ1-2; no clear D. The CDR3 is 13 residues long. Germline-derived CDR1 and CDR2 are SGHNT and YYREEE (reference sequence). V shed 4 bases and J shed 2 bases, with 9 bases lying between them. In nucleotides, the CDR3 is TGTGCCAGCAGCCTCGACGGGAACTATGGCTACACCTTC. It specifies CASSLDGNYGYTF.

For the CDR3, the DNA is TGTGCCAGCTCACCCACGACAGGGCGCACTGAAGCTTTCTTT. Residues: CASSPTTGRTEAFF. The gene calls are TRBV18 and TRBJ1-1, with 7 positions matching TRBD1. V gave up 3 bases and J gave up 4 bases; unmatched junction bases: 5. The V gene's germline CDR1 is KGHSH and CDR2 LQKENI. This CDR3 has 14 amino acids.

The rearrangement uses TRBV2 and TRBJ1-2; D is undetermined. The germline V gene encodes CDR1 SNHLY and CDR2 FYNNEI. This CDR3 is built from 15 residues. With 0 bases removed from V and 7 bases from J, the gap between germline ends came to 15 bases. The CDR3, as DNA: TGTGCCAGCAGTGAAGCGGGTTTGGGCGCTTCTGGCTACACCTTC. Translation gives CASSEAGLGASGYTF.

The rearrangement links TRBV10-3 to TRBJ2-2; 12 nucleotides match TRBD2. V was pared by 6 bases and J by 7 bases, with 6 bases of the junction left unmatched. Looked up from germline, CDR1 is ENHRY and CDR2 is SYGVKD. The CDR3 has 15 amino acids. For the CDR3, the DNA is TGTGCCATCAGGGGGAGACTAGCGGGAGACGGGGAGCTGTTTTTT. Its translation is CAIRGRLAGDGELFF.

The chain has TRBV5-6 and TRBJ2-3, with unresolved D. V was trimmed by 1 base and J by 4 bases, leaving 13 bases between them. The CDR3 length is 15 residues. Germline-derived CDR1 and CDR2 are SGHDT and YYEEEE. The CDR3 sequence is CASSLRGLRPDTQYF. CDR3 bases: TGTGCCAGCAGCTTGAGAGGTTTGCGCCCAGATACGCAGTATTTT.

The CDR3 reads CASTWAGKYSGNTIYF. The CDR3 nucleotides read TGTGCCAGTACCTGGGCAGGAAAATACTCTGGAAACACCATATATTTT. This chain links TRBV19 with TRBJ1-3; D is uncertain. The CDR3 has 16 residues. Germline V gives CDR1 LNHDA, CDR2 SQIVND (reference sequence). V was pared by 7 bases and J by 0 bases, with 16 bases between.

This chain uses TRBV5-1 with TRBJ2-3; 12 positions agree with TRBD2. The CDR3 runs 15 residues. Germline loops: CDR1 SGHRS, CDR2 YFSETQ. Trimming at V came to 4 bases and at J to 4 bases, leaving 4 bases not matched to a gene. This CDR3 is CASSPGLAGPDTQYF. The CDR3 nucleotides read TGCGCCAGCAGCCCGGGACTAGCGGGTCCAGATACGCAGTATTTT.

The chain is built from TRBV10-2 and TRBJ2-3; the D gene is possibly TRBD2 (5 bases). Germline V gene sequence: CDR1 WSHSY, CDR2 SAAADI. This CDR3 region has 16 residues. V lost 0 bases to trimming and J lost 7 bases, with 17 bases between them. CDR3 nucleotide sequence: TGCGCCAGCAGTGAGTCTGGGGATTCGGACGGGAATACGCAGTATTTT. It translates to CASSESGDSDGNTQYF.

The gene calls are TRBV5-4 and TRBJ1-2; D may be TRBD1 (6 bases). V lost 2 bases and J lost 4, with 15 bases in between. The CDR3 totals 15 residues. From germline, CDR1 is SGHNT and CDR2 YYREEE (reference sequence). CDR3 sequence: CASSLGPIRGYGYTF. CDR3 bases: TGTGCCAGCAGCTTAGGACCGATCAGGGGCTATGGCTACACCTTC. The variable domain in full, with the rest retrieved from reference TRBV5-4 and TRBJ1-2, is ETGVTQSPTHLIKTRGQQVTLRCSSQSGHNTVSWYQQALGQGPQFIFQYYREEENGRGNFPPRFSGLQFPNYSSELNVNALELDDSALYLCASSLGPIRGYGYTFGSGTRLTVV.

The CDR3 reads CASSDGRDTGELFF. DNA for the CDR3: TGTGCCAGCAGTGACGGGAGGGACACCGGGGAGCTGTTTTTT. The chain recombines TRBV6-4 with TRBJ2-2; 7 bases agree with TRBD2. The ends lost 2 bases at V and 3 bases at J; junction bases unmatched: 0. CDR3 size: 14 residues. The germline V gene encodes CDR1 MRHNA and CDR2 SNTAGT.

This chain joins TRBV25-1 and TRBJ2-2; 8 bases align to TRBD2. This CDR3 has 14 amino acids. Germline loops: CDR1 MGHDK, CDR2 SYGVNS. Germline trimming cut 10 bases from V and 6 bases from J; bases unmatched to any gene: 10. This chain's CDR3 is CATSHSGEAGELFF. The CDR3 coding sequence is TGTGCCACTTCTCATAGCGGGGAGGCCGGGGAGCTGTTTTTT.

The chain uses TRBV30 and TRBJ1-4, with 9 positions matching TRBD1. CDR1 and CDR2 (germline): GTSNPN, SVGIG (reference sequence). The length of the CDR3 is 13 residues. Unmatched junction bases numbered 6, after V lost 3 bases and J lost 10 bases. CDR3 sequence: CAWSGTDRGKLFF. The CDR3 DNA is TGTGCCTGGAGCGGGACGGACAGGGGAAAACTGTTTTTT. Complete variable domain (other parts from reference TRBV30 and TRBJ1-4): SQTIHQWPATLVQPVGSPLSLECTVEGTSNPNLYWYRQAAGRGLQLLFYSVGIGQISSEVPQNLSASRPQDRQFILSSKKLLLSDSGFYLCAWSGTDRGKLFFGSGTQLSVL.

The rearrangement uses TRBV9 and TRBJ2-1; 8 nucleotides agree with TRBD1. V was clipped by 4 bases and J by 7 bases; unmatched bases: 10. This CDR3 comprises 15 residues. The germline V gene encodes CDR1 SGDLS and CDR2 YYNGEE. CDR3 nucleotides: TGTGCCAGCAGCCCACTACGAGGACAGGGAAATGAGCAGTTCTTC. Protein: CASSPLRGQGNEQFF.

The V gene is TRBV11-3, the J gene TRBJ2-7; TRBD2 agrees at 10 bases. J gave up 6 bases and V 1 base, and 6 bases lay outside the gene matches. Germline CDR1 SGHNT, CDR2 YENEEA. This CDR3 spans 15 amino acids. As DNA, the CDR3 is TGTGCCAGCAGCTTAGCGACCCTAGCGGGAGTCGAGCAGTACTTC. This codes for CASSLATLAGVEQYF.

The genes are TRBV19 and TRBJ2-5; the match to TRBD1 covers 9 bases. From germline, CDR1 is LNHDA and CDR2 SQIVND (reference sequence). This CDR3 comprises 16 residues. Unmatched junction bases numbered 12, after V lost 5 bases and J lost 5 bases. CDR3 amino acids: CASSSWTGDGRETQYF. CDR3 DNA: TGTGCCAGTAGTTCCTGGACAGGGGACGGGAGGGAGACCCAGTACTTC.

This rearrangement joins TRBV2 to TRBJ2-5; 9 nucleotides agree with TRBD2. From germline, CDR1 is SNHLY and CDR2 FYNNEI. This CDR3 contains 15 residues. With 3 bases clipped from V and 4 bases from J, the junction kept 6 bases outside the gene matches. This chain's CDR3 is CASSDAGGIRETQYF. The CDR3 nucleotides read TGTGCCAGCAGTGACGCGGGGGGGATACGAGAGACCCAGTACTTC.

This rearrangement joins TRBV10-2 to TRBJ1-1; D is possibly TRBD1 (5 bases). The CDR3 has 12 residues. Germline V gene lookup returns CDR1 WSHSY and CDR2 SAAADI. V shed 11 bases and J shed 1 base, with 11 bases lying between them. The DNA for the CDR3 is TGCGCCTCCTCCGGGGGGAACACTGAAGCTTTCTTT. Amino acid sequence: CASSGGNTEAFF.

The V and J genes are TRBV9 and TRBJ2-6; D is uncertain. Germline CDR1 and CDR2: SGDLS and YYNGEE. Trimming pared 1 base from V and 0 bases from J, leaving 2 bases between. CDR3 length: 14 amino acids. CDR3 sequence (DNA): TGTGCCAGCAGCGTACACTCTGGGGCCAACGTCCTGACTTTC. Translation gives CASSVHSGANVLTF.

V gene TRBV7-9 combines with J gene TRBJ2-2; TRBD2 might be the D (6 bases). Germline CDR1 is SEHNR and CDR2 is FQNEAQ (reference sequence). Between the trimmed V and J ends, which lost 5 bases and 6 bases, there was a span of 13 bases. The CDR3 spans 14 residues. The CDR3 sequence: CASSPQGGAGELFF. The CDR3 nucleotides read TGTGCCAGCAGCCCGCAGGGAGGCGCCGGGGAGCTGTTTTTT. The full variable domain, rest sourced from reference TRBV7-9 and TRBJ2-2, is DTGVSQNPRHKITKRGQNVTFRCDPISEHNRLYWYRQTLGQGPEFLTYFQNEAQLEKSRLLSDRFSAERPKGSFSTLEIQRTEQGDSAMYLCASSPQGGAGELFFGEGSRLTVL.

The rearrangement links TRBV6-1 to TRBJ2-7; TRBD1 matches 10 bases. The CDR3 sequence is 14 residues long. Germline-derived CDR1 and CDR2 are MNHNS and SASEGT. Trimming took 7 bases from V and 3 from J; bases not matched to a gene: 6. The CDR3 bases are TGTGCCAGCATCCGGGACAGGGGCAACTACGAGCAGTACTTC. Its translation: CASIRDRGNYEQYF.

This CDR3 is CASSLYGTLLYEQYF. CDR3 DNA: TGTGCCAGCAGTTTATACGGGACACTACTCTACGAGCAGTACTTC. The V call is TRBV28, the J call TRBJ2-7, with a possible D match to TRBD1 (6 bases). Germline CDR1 and CDR2: MDHEN and SYDVKM. The CDR3 is 15 amino acids. V was clipped by 1 base and J by 3 bases, with 13 bases between them.

The rearrangement uses TRBV11-3 and TRBJ2-1; unclear D gene. The CDR3 totals 12 residues. V was clipped by 2 bases and J by 6 bases, with 5 bases between them. Germline V CDR1 and CDR2: SGHNT, YENEEA. CDR3 protein: CASSLQANEQFF. The DNA of the CDR3 is TGTGCCAGCAGCTTACAAGCCAATGAGCAGTTCTTC.

This sequence joins TRBV7-2 and TRBJ1-4; 7 nucleotides align to TRBD1. This CDR3 comprises 14 residues. Losses at the gene ends were 5 bases for V and 8 bases for J; bases not matched to a gene: 8. Germline CDR1 reads SGHTA; CDR2 reads FQGNSA. The CDR3 loop is CASSGGTVGEKLFF. The DNA for the CDR3 is TGTGCCAGCAGCGGTGGGACAGTGGGGGAAAAACTGTTTTTT.

The rearrangement joins TRBV27 to TRBJ1-2; D is ambiguous. The CDR3 is 13 residues long. The germline gives CDR1 MNHEY, CDR2 SMNVEV (reference sequence). V lost 3 bases, J lost 3 bases, and 8 bases lay in between. The CDR3 sequence: CASSFGLYYGYTF. For the CDR3, the DNA is TGTGCCAGCAGTTTCGGTCTCTACTATGGCTACACCTTC.

V usage is TRBV6-6 and J usage is TRBJ2-7, with 8 nucleotides matching TRBD1. With 5 bases clipped from V and 3 bases from J, the junction kept 9 bases outside the gene matches. The length of the CDR3 is 15 residues. The germline CDR1 and CDR2 sequences are MNHNY and SVGAGI (reference sequence). The CDR3 bases are TGTGCCAGCAGTCCGCCGCTCGACAGGGGCTACGAGCAGTACTTC. Protein: CASSPPLDRGYEQYF.